This entry lists 22 T cell receptor beta chains sequenced from one sample in a study of T cells in women clearing cervical HPV infection. Measured with immunoSEQ multiplex PCR; TCRdb has only the in-frame clones, and not every one. The listing records over 25,000 clones. Sequenced input: blood buffy coat. These receptors originate from a woman aged 18-69 years with a cervical HPV16 infection that either progressed to CIN3+ or cleared (not recorded which).

Of note for this clone: Read sequence stops 3 residues before the CDR3 end, and the germline J gene provides the missing end. V and J are TRBV4-1 and TRBJ2-7; 9 bases map to TRBD1. Germline CDR1 MGHRA, CDR2 YSYEKL. This CDR3 spans 14 amino acids. V lost 3 bases, J lost 6 bases, and 6 bases stayed unmatched. The DNA read from the CDR3 is TGCGCCAGCAGCCAGGCTCGGACAGGGGTCGAG. Protein product: CASSQARTGVE. The whole CDR3 sequence is CASSQARTGVEQYF.

With respect to this clone: The read terminates 3 residues before the CDR3 end, so the remaining end is supplied by the germline J gene. The V gene is TRBV20-1, the J gene TRBJ2-1; TRBD2 might be the D (5 bases). This CDR3 contains 15 residues. CDR1 DFQATT and CDR2 SNEGSKA come from the germline V gene (reference sequence). Trimming shortened V by 1 base and J by 0 bases, and 10 bases separated the two germline ends. The covered CDR3 bases are TGCAGTGCTAGAGGAGAGGGTGGCTCCTACAATGAG. Its protein product is CSARGEGGSYNE. The whole CDR3 reads CSARGEGGSYNEQFF.

Concerning this clone: The read terminates 3 residues ahead of where the CDR3 ends, so the germline J gene completes it. The chain employs TRBV7-6 and TRBJ1-4; TRBD1 agrees at 7 bases. CDR1 and CDR2 (germline): SGHVS, FNYEAQ. CDR3 length: 14 residues. CDR3 in amino acids: CASSKQGHNSPLFF. The part of the CDR3 DNA that was read is TGTGCCAGCAGCAAACAGGGGCATAATTCACCA.

About this clone: Coverage ceases 3 residues before the CDR3 finishes, and the germline J gene fills in the end. V is TRBV19 and J is TRBJ1-6, with a weak D call TRBD1 (5 bases). This CDR3 spans 14 amino acids. Trimming shortened V by 3 bases and J by 6 bases, and 9 bases separated the two germline ends. Germline lookup yields CDR1 LNHDA and CDR2 SQIVND (reference sequence). The sequenced CDR3 bases are TGTGCCAGTAGTATGACAGATCGTAATTCACCC. Amino acids: CASSMTDRNSP. The whole CDR3 sequence is CASSMTDRNSPLHF.

On this clone itself: The CDR3 end is not reached by the read, which stops 3 residues before it; the germline J gene fills it in. The chain links TRBV7-9 to TRBJ1-1; D may be TRBD1 (5 bases). The CDR3 is 15 amino acids. Looked up from germline, CDR1 is SEHNR and CDR2 is FQNEAQ (reference sequence). Trimming cost V 2 bases and J 0 bases, with 10 bases left between them. The CDR3 sequence: CASSLPGRVNTEAFF. The part of the CDR3 DNA that was read is TGTGCCAGCAGCTTACCGGGCAGGGTGAACACTGAA.

A remark on this clone: The read finishes 3 residues shy of the CDR3 end, and the germline J gene is used to complete it. This chain connects TRBV30 to TRBJ1-5; no clear D. The CDR3 is 13 residues long. CDR1 is GTSNPN and CDR2 is SVGIG in the germline V gene (reference sequence). V lost 3 bases, J lost 3 bases, and 9 bases lay in between. CDR3 amino acids: CAWRGSNNQPQHF. The sequenced CDR3 bases are TGTGCCTGGAGGGGCAGTAACAATCAGCCC. Filled out from reference TRBV30 and TRBJ1-5, the complete variable domain reads SQTIHQWPATLVQPVGSPLSLECTVEGTSNPNLYWYRQAAGRGLQLLFYSVGIGQISSEVPQNLSASRPQDRQFILSSKKLLLSDSGFYLCAWRGSNNQPQHFGDGTRLSIL.

The CDR3 bases that were read are TGTGCCAGTAGTATATGGCTAGCGGACTACAATGAG. Translating it yields CASSIWLADYNE. The entire CDR3 reads CASSIWLADYNEQFF. V gene TRBV19 combines with J gene TRBJ2-1, with TRBD2 identical over 7 bases. Read sequence stops 3 residues before the CDR3 end, and the germline J gene provides the missing end. V dropped 2 bases and J dropped 3; count of bases not matched to a gene: 4. The CDR3 spans 15 residues. CDR1 LNHDA and CDR2 SQIVND come from the germline V gene (reference sequence). Using reference TRBV19 and TRBJ2-1 for the parts outside the CDR3, the full variable domain is DGGITQSPKYLFRKEGQNVTLSCEQNLNHDAMYWYRQDPGQGLRLIYYSQIVNDFQKGDIAEGYSVSREKKESFPLTVTSAQKNPTAFYLCASSIWLADYNEQFFGPGTRLTVL.

With regard to this clone: The read comes to an end 3 residues before the CDR3 does, leaving the germline J gene to fill in the end. This chain joins TRBV20-1 and TRBJ1-2; no firm D call. The CDR3 consists of 15 residues. Trimming removed 0 bases at V and 5 bases at J, with 16 bases between. Germline V lookup: CDR1 DFQATT, CDR2 SNEGSKA (reference sequence). This CDR3 is CSARDMTGFGYGYTF. The part of the CDR3 DNA that was read is TGCAGTGCTAGAGATATGACGGGGTTTGGTTATGGC.

The DNA read from the CDR3 is TGTGCCAGCAGCTTGCACGCGGGGGTTAGCACAGATACG. It encodes CASSLHAGVSTDT. The whole CDR3 protein reads CASSLHAGVSTDTQYF. The rearrangement uses TRBV5-4 and TRBJ2-3; 7 bases map to TRBD2. The CDR3 end is not reached by the read, which stops 3 residues before it; the germline J gene fills it in. The V segment lost 1 base and the J segment 0 bases; nucleotides outside the gene matches: 5. The CDR3 length is 16 residues. Germline V gene data show CDR1 as SGHNT and CDR2 as YYREEE (reference sequence).

Concerning this clone itself: Coverage ceases 3 residues before the CDR3 finishes, and the germline J gene fills in the end. The J gene is TRBJ2-2, the V gene TRBV5-1; TRBD2 is a possible D gene (6 bases). The CDR3 has 13 residues. Trimming removed 4 bases from V and 8 bases from J, with 12 bases in between. Germline loops: CDR1 SGHRS, CDR2 YFSETQ. The CDR3 is CASSPGLSGELFF. The part of the CDR3 DNA that was read is TGCGCCAGCAGCCCGGGACTGTCTGGGGAG.

As concerns this clone: The missing CDR3 end, 3 residues past where the read stops, is filled in from the germline J gene. The gene calls are TRBV5-1 and TRBJ2-1; 7 positions agree with TRBD2. V was clipped by 4 bases and J by 3 bases; unmatched bases: 13. The germline gives CDR1 SGHRS, CDR2 YFSETQ. CDR3 length equals 17 residues. Partial CDR3 DNA: TGCGCCAGCAGCCCTACTTGGTACCTAGCGGACTACAATGAG. The encoded protein is CASSPTWYLADYNE. In full, the CDR3 is CASSPTWYLADYNEQFF.

Concerning this clone: The read stops 3 residues short of the end of the CDR3; the missing end is completed from the germline J gene. V gene TRBV19 combines with J gene TRBJ2-5, with D possibly TRBD1 on 6 matching bases. The CDR3 has 12 amino acids. Per germline, CDR1 LNHDA and CDR2 SQIVND (reference sequence). Trimming took 4 bases from V and 5 from J, leaving 8 bases between them. CDR3: CASSNQGETQYF. The CDR3 DNA, read in part, is TGTGCCAGTAGTAACCAGGGGGAGACC.

On this clone itself: The CDR3 is cut off 3 residues early in the read; its end comes from the germline J gene. The chain uses TRBV7-8 and TRBJ2-7; TRBD1 agrees at 10 bases. This CDR3 has 17 amino acids. Unmatched junction bases numbered 9, after V lost 0 bases and J lost 4 bases. CDR1 SGHVS and CDR2 FQNEAQ come from the germline V gene. The CDR3 spells CASSLATTGQGKYEQYF. CDR3 DNA, as far as it was read: TGTGCCAGCAGCTTAGCTACGACGGGACAGGGGAAGTACGAG.

A note on this clone: The sequence runs out 3 residues before the end of the CDR3; the remainder is reconstructed from the germline J gene. The chain has TRBV6-1 and TRBJ2-7; TRBD2 agrees at 11 bases. The V and J ends lost 1 base and 4 bases, in that order; junction bases with no gene match: 3. Germline CDR1 is MNHNS and CDR2 is SASEGT. The CDR3 covers 15 residues. The CDR3 bases that were read are TGTGCCAGCAGTGAAGGGAGGACTAGCGGGTACGAG. Translating gives CASSEGRTSGYE. The full CDR3 is CASSEGRTSGYEQYF.

To note about this clone: The CDR3 end falls 3 residues outside the read, so it is completed with the germline J gene. The rearrangement joins TRBV10-1 to TRBJ2-7, with a possible D match to TRBD2 (6 bases). Germline CDR1 reads WNHNN; CDR2 reads SYGVQD (reference sequence). Trimming removed 2 bases from V and 3 bases from J, with 14 bases in between. The CDR3 covers 15 residues. The CDR3 DNA, read in part, is TGCGCCAGCAGTGAGAGGAGGGGATACAGCTACGAG. Amino acid sequence: CASSERRGYSYE. The whole CDR3 protein is CASSERRGYSYEQYF.

In regard to this clone: The read stops 3 residues short of the end of the CDR3; the missing end is completed from the germline J gene. The chain recombines TRBV25-1 with TRBJ2-4; D not resolved. Germline V lookup: CDR1 MGHDK, CDR2 SYGVNS. This CDR3 has 11 amino acids. CDR3 in amino acids: CASSEHYTQYF. The CDR3 bases that were read are TGTGCCAGCAGTGAGCACTACACT.

Turning to this clone: From the germline J gene comes the end of the CDR3, since the read stops 3 residues before it. This rearrangement joins TRBV7-2 to TRBJ2-3, with D tentatively TRBD1 (6 bases). This CDR3 comprises 14 residues. Trimming took 0 bases from V and 4 from J, leaving 8 bases between them. Per the germline V gene, CDR1 is SGHTA and CDR2 is FQGNSA. CDR3 DNA, as far as it was read: TGTGCCAGCAGCTTAGCACAGGGTGCAGATACG. Residues: CASSLAQGADT. The full-length CDR3 reads as CASSLAQGADTQYF.

With respect to this clone: Coverage ceases 3 residues before the CDR3 finishes, and the germline J gene fills in the end. V and J are TRBV2 and TRBJ1-5; 7 nucleotides match TRBD1. The germline V gene encodes CDR1 SNHLY and CDR2 FYNNEI. The CDR3 covers 15 residues. J gave up 0 bases and V 6 bases, and 5 bases lay outside the gene matches. The CDR3 bases that were read are TGTGCCAGCAGAGGGGGCCAAGTTAGCAATCAGCCC. Its protein is CASRGGQVSNQP. The entire CDR3 is CASRGGQVSNQPQHF.

In the case of this clone: The CDR3 is cut off 3 residues early in the read; its end comes from the germline J gene. V and J are TRBV11-2 and TRBJ2-2; D may be TRBD1 or TRBD2 (5 bases each). The length of the CDR3 is 15 residues. CDR1 and CDR2 (germline): SGHAT, FQNNGV. CDR3: CASSPGSSGANVLFF. CDR3 DNA (partial): TGTGCCAGCAGCCCAGGGAGCTCTGGGGCCAACGTG.

Concerning this clone: The read gets to within 3 residues of the CDR3 end, and the germline J gene fills in the rest. The chain is built from TRBV20-1 and TRBJ2-3, with TRBD2 identical over 13 bases. Germline CDR1 is DFQATT and CDR2 is SNEGSKA (reference sequence). V dropped 3 bases and J dropped 5; count of bases not matched to a gene: 14. CDR3 length: 18 amino acids. The DNA read from the CDR3 is TGCAGTGCTAGTGGGCCTCCGGGACTAGCGGGAATCAGAGATACG. The encoded protein is CSASGPPGLAGIRDT. The CDR3 as a whole reads CSASGPPGLAGIRDTQYF.

A word on this clone: The read halts 3 residues ahead of the CDR3 end, with the missing end drawn from the germline J gene. The V gene is TRBV18, the J gene TRBJ1-1; D not resolved. The germline gives CDR1 KGHSH, CDR2 LQKENI. Trimming left V 5 bases short and J 1 base short, with 8 bases between. The CDR3 covers 13 residues. CDR3 bases read: TGTGCCAGCTCAAGGTCCGAGAACACTGAA. Translating gives CASSRSENTE. The CDR3, in full, reads CASSRSENTEAFF.

In regard to this clone: From the germline J gene comes the end of the CDR3, since the read stops 3 residues before it. The chain joins TRBV20-1 to TRBJ1-2, with unresolved D. CDR1 and CDR2 from the germline V gene are DFQATT and SNEGSKA (reference sequence). The CDR3 is made up of 18 amino acids. The covered CDR3 bases are TGCAGTGCTAGAGATTTGGCTAGCGGGAGAAGTAGGACCTACGAC. It yields the protein CSARDLASGRSRTYD. Given in full, the CDR3 is CSARDLASGRSRTYDYTF.